The 31 T cell receptor beta chains presented below share a single source sample, sequenced in a study of T-cell memory formation after mild COVID-19. Each CDR3 protein is one row after TCRdb ran MiXCR on the 5' RACE reads. The data show under 150,000 distinct CDR3 sequences, with about 20% seen just once and roughly 40% held by the top ten. Sequenced input: PBMCs or a T cell subset sorted from them (not recorded which). The source of these receptors is a man between 18 and 35 years old who had mild COVID-19 (a few samples of this study predate the infection). Cell type and time point are not known.

This clonotype has just a few counts. CDR3 amino acids: CASSLEFGIYGYTF. The CDR3 region has the DNA TGTGCCAGCAGCTTAGAGTTTGGGATCTATGGCTACACCTTC. The chain combines TRBV5-5 with TRBJ1-2; D remains unclear. This CDR3 is built from 14 residues. Trimming left V 2 bases short and J 4 bases short, with 12 bases between. CDR1 is SGHKS, CDR2 YYEKEE, per germline (reference sequence). The complete variable domain, with remaining parts taken from reference TRBV5-5 and TRBJ1-2, reads DAGVTQSPTHLIKTRGQQVTLRCSPISGHKSVSWYQQVLGQGPQFIFQYYEKEERGRGNFPDRFSARQFPNYSSELNVNALLLGDSALYLCASSLEFGIYGYTFGSGTRLTVV.

The sample holds many counts of this clonotype. The chain joins TRBV12-3 or TRBV12-4 to TRBJ2-1, with D tentatively TRBD1 or TRBD2 (6 bases each). The CDR3 length is 14 residues. Trimming took 4 bases from V and 7 from J, leaving 14 bases between them. The CDR3 DNA sequence: TGTGCCAGCAGTTCCCGAGGAGGGGGGAATGAGCAGTTCTTC. It is translated as CASSSRGGGNEQFF.

There are a few counts of this clonotype. The chain combines TRBV7-9 with TRBJ2-1; 7 positions agree with TRBD2. This CDR3 spans 17 amino acids. Germline CDR1 SEHNR, CDR2 FQNEAQ (reference sequence). Losses at the gene ends were 4 bases for V and 4 bases for J; bases not matched to a gene: 13. CDR3 in DNA: TGTGCCAGCAGCTCGGGGGGAGGGCTAGCCCATTACAATGAGCAGTTCTTC. This codes for CASSSGGGLAHYNEQFF.

The chain combines TRBV7-9 with TRBJ1-1; D perhaps matches TRBD1 (6 bases). Trimming shortened V by 5 bases and J by 6 bases, and 19 bases separated the two germline ends. Germline V gene sequence: CDR1 SEHNR, CDR2 FQNEAQ (reference sequence). This CDR3 spans 15 amino acids. As DNA, the CDR3 is TGTGCCAGCAGCACAAACAGGGCCATGGTATCTGAAGCTTTCTTT. Its protein product is CASSTNRAMVSEAFF. The variable domain in full, completed from reference TRBV7-9 and TRBJ1-1, reads DTGVSQNPRHKITKRGQNVTFRCDPISEHNRLYWYRQTLGQGPEFLTYFQNEAQLEKSRLLSDRFSAERPKGSFSTLEIQRTEQGDSAMYLCASSTNRAMVSEAFFGQGTRLTVV.

The chain combines TRBV6-5 with TRBJ2-1, with D tentatively TRBD1 (6 bases). The V end was cut by 0 bases, the J end by 6 bases, with 15 bases between. This CDR3 is built from 16 residues. Germline V gene lookup returns CDR1 MNHEY and CDR2 SVGAGI. CDR3 in DNA: TGTGCCAGCAGTTACTCCCCAGGGGTGAGGGGCAATGAGCAGTTCTTC. It yields the protein CASSYSPGVRGNEQFF.

This clonotype has a handful of counts. V gene TRBV4-3 combines with J gene TRBJ1-2; 8 nucleotides align to TRBD1. Losses at the gene ends were 3 bases for V and 2 bases for J; bases not matched to a gene: 5. This CDR3 contains 15 residues. CDR1 and CDR2 (germline): LGHNA, YSLEER. The CDR3 nucleotides are TGCGCCAGCAGCCAGACGGACAGGGCCAACTATGGCTACACCTTC. Amino acids: CASSQTDRANYGYTF.

The chain uses TRBV6-5 and TRBJ2-4, with a weak D call TRBD2 (6 bases). The V gene lost 6 bases and the J gene lost 1 base, with 13 bases spanning the gap. The CDR3 consists of 15 residues. Germline-derived CDR1 and CDR2 are MNHEY and SVGAGI. CDR3 residues: CASSSGGWAKNIQYF. CDR3 nucleotide sequence: TGTGCCAGCAGCTCTGGGGGGTGGGCCAAAAACATTCAGTACTTC.

This clonotype was picked up a small number of times. V and J are TRBV7-6 and TRBJ1-2; TRBD1 matches at 9 bases. Trimming at V came to 6 bases and at J to 3 bases, leaving 11 bases not matched to a gene. Germline CDR1 reads SGHVS; CDR2 reads FNYEAQ. The CDR3 contains 16 residues. For the CDR3, the DNA is TGTGCCAGCAGTCATTACAGGGGGCGCGGGGACTATGGCTACACCTTC. Encoded protein: CASSHYRGRGDYGYTF.

This clonotype has at least ten counts. The genes are TRBV27 and TRBJ2-1, with a tentative D call TRBD2 (6 bases). CDR3 size: 12 residues. Germline V gene sequence: CDR1 MNHEY, CDR2 SMNVEV (reference sequence). V was trimmed by 5 bases and J by 7 bases, leaving 9 bases between them. CDR3 in amino acids: CASSLSGNEQFF. CDR3 DNA: TGTGCCAGCAGTCTAAGCGGGAATGAGCAGTTCTTC.

This clonotype was picked up a small number of times. The chain couples TRBV6-2 or TRBV6-3 to TRBJ1-5, with TRBD1 matching 12 bases. Trimming at V came to 6 bases and at J to 5 bases, leaving 8 bases not matched to a gene. Germline CDR1 and CDR2: MNHEY and SVGEGT. This CDR3 comprises 16 residues. CDR3 nucleotide sequence: TGTGCCAGCAGCCCTTGGGGACAGGGGGCTTATCAGCCCCAGCATTTT. Amino acid sequence: CASSPWGQGAYQPQHF.

V usage is TRBV15 and J usage is TRBJ2-5; D might be TRBD1 (5 bases). Germline loops: CDR1 LNHNV, CDR2 YYDKDF (reference sequence). V gave up 5 bases and J gave up 0 bases, with 13 bases separating them. This CDR3 has 15 amino acids. CDR3 residues: CATSGATTYQETQYF. CDR3 nucleotide sequence: TGTGCCACCAGCGGGGCTACGACTTACCAAGAGACCCAGTACTTC.

This clonotype was observed a few times. The chain uses TRBV29-1 and TRBJ2-1, with TRBD2 identical over 7 bases. Looked up from germline, CDR1 is SQVTM and CDR2 is ANQGSEA. This CDR3 is built from 15 residues. Trimming removed 7 bases from V and 6 bases from J; junction bases left unmatched: 15. CDR3 protein: CSDLPASTSSNEQFF. DNA of the CDR3: TGCAGCGACCTACCTGCTTCGACTAGCTCCAATGAGCAGTTCTTC.

A few counts support this clonotype. The chain couples TRBV7-2 to TRBJ1-2, with D possibly matching TRBD1 (6 bases). Trimming stripped 4 bases from V and 5 bases from J, with 14 bases between. The CDR3 runs 14 residues. CDR1 is SGHTA and CDR2 is FQGNSA in the germline V gene. CDR3 loop: CASSSLTGLYGYTF. CDR3 coding DNA: TGTGCCAGCAGCTCCCTTACAGGGCTTTATGGCTACACCTTC.

This clonotype was found a few times. The chain recombines TRBV29-1 with TRBJ2-3; 10 nucleotides match TRBD1. The CDR3 is 15 amino acids. The germline gives CDR1 SQVTM, CDR2 ANQGSEA. The V gene end was trimmed by 4 bases and the J gene end by 4 bases; junction bases not matched to a gene: 8. CDR3 DNA sequence: TGCAGCGTTGGGCGTGAGACAGGGGGCCCAGATACGCAGTATTTT. This codes for CSVGRETGGPDTQYF.

This clonotype showed up just a few times. The rearrangement links TRBV7-8 to TRBJ2-7, with 10 positions matching TRBD1. CDR1 and CDR2 (germline): SGHVS, FQNEAQ. Unmatched junction bases numbered 2, after V lost 4 bases and J lost 5 bases. The CDR3 spans 13 residues. Here the CDR3 DNA reads TGTGCCAGCAGCTGGGACAGGGGCCACGAGCAGTACTTC. This translates into CASSWDRGHEQYF.

This clonotype was counted a few times. The chain joins TRBV29-1 to TRBJ1-2; the D is unclear. CDR3 size: 13 residues. Germline assignment: CDR1 SQVTM and CDR2 ANQGSEA. V lost 1 base, J lost 3 bases, and 9 bases lay in between. The DNA of the CDR3 is TGCAGCGTTGAAGCCGAGGGCTACTATGGCTACACCTTC. Its translation: CSVEAEGYYGYTF.

In this sample, this clonotype turned up many times. The CDR3, as DNA: TGTGCCAGCAGTTTCAGGCTCACAGATACGCAGTATTTT. This encodes CASSFRLTDTQYF. The rearrangement links TRBV12-3 or TRBV12-4 to TRBJ2-3; D unresolved. Between the trimmed V and J ends, which lost 3 bases and 2 bases, there was a span of 6 bases. This CDR3 comprises 13 residues.

This clonotype was seen more than once but under ten times. The gene calls are TRBV4-1 and TRBJ2-2; no reliable D call. Germline lookup yields CDR1 MGHRA and CDR2 YSYEKL. V dropped 1 base and J dropped 6 bases, with 3 bases sitting between them. This CDR3 contains 12 residues. As DNA, the CDR3 is TGCGCCAGCAGCCAAGTACCCGGGGAGCTGTTTTTT. This gives the protein CASSQVPGELFF.

This clonotype was seen only a few times. This chain connects TRBV28 to TRBJ1-5; no clear D. The CDR3 spans 11 residues. The V gene lost 6 bases and the J gene lost 4 bases, with 4 bases spanning the gap. CDR1 MDHEN and CDR2 SYDVKM come from the germline V gene. The chain's CDR3 is CASSLNQPQHF. The DNA of the CDR3 is TGTGCCAGCAGCTTAAATCAGCCCCAGCATTTT.

This clonotype was recorded a few times. V usage is TRBV7-6 and J usage is TRBJ2-1; 12 bases are shared with TRBD2. With V trimmed by 4 bases and J by 4 bases, 5 bases remained unmatched. This CDR3 has 16 residues. CDR1 is SGHVS and CDR2 is FNYEAQ in the germline V gene. The CDR3 DNA sequence: TGTGCCAGCAGCTATACTAGCGGGGGGTTATACAATGAGCAGTTCTTC. Its translation: CASSYTSGGLYNEQFF.

This clonotype was seen only a few times. The V gene is TRBV12-3 or TRBV12-4, the J gene TRBJ1-6, with 8 positions matching TRBD1. The CDR3 is 14 amino acids. V trimming: 6 bases; J trimming: 5 bases; junction bases outside the gene matches: 3. CDR3 nucleotide sequence: TGTGCCAGCAGCCCGACAGGGGATAATTCACCCCTCCACTTT. It encodes CASSPTGDNSPLHF.

The chain has TRBV4-1 and TRBJ2-7, with 7 bases fitting TRBD1. The V and J ends lost 2 bases and 0 bases, in that order; junction bases with no gene match: 7. Germline V gene lookup returns CDR1 MGHRA and CDR2 YSYEKL. This CDR3 spans 16 amino acids. CDR3 coding DNA: TGCGCCAGCAGCCAAAGTCCGGGACAGTCCTCCTACGAGCAGTACTTC. Translation: CASSQSPGQSSYEQYF.

V usage is TRBV7-8 and J usage is TRBJ2-7, with D unclear. V gave up 3 bases and J gave up 3 bases, with 9 bases separating them. CDR1 is SGHVS and CDR2 is FQNEAQ in the germline V gene. The CDR3 contains 13 residues. The CDR3 DNA is TGTGCCAGCAGCTTTCGGCCGCACTACGAGCAGTACGTC. It codes for CASSFRPHYEQYV.

The chain joins TRBV6-2 or TRBV6-3 to TRBJ2-5; no reliable D call. The CDR3 consists of 14 residues. Trimming pared 0 bases from V and 1 base from J, leaving 6 bases between. In germline, CDR1 is MNHEY, CDR2 SVGEGT. The CDR3 region is CASSYSGSQETQYF. The CDR3 DNA reads as TGTGCCAGCAGTTACTCGGGCAGCCAAGAGACCCAGTACTTC.

This clonotype has a handful of counts. The genes are TRBV10-3 and TRBJ2-3; D gene uncertain. This CDR3 has 10 residues. With 6 bases removed from V and 6 bases from J, the gap between germline ends came to 4 bases. Germline V gives CDR1 ENHRY, CDR2 SYGVKD. The CDR3 sequence is CAIRGDTQYF. In DNA form, the CDR3 reads TGTGCCATCAGAGGGGATACGCAGTATTTT.

This clonotype appeared a single time. V and J are TRBV6-5 and TRBJ1-1, with unresolved D. Germline V gene sequence: CDR1 MNHEY, CDR2 SVGAGI. The CDR3 length is 13 residues. V was pared by 6 bases and J by 5 bases, with 13 bases between. CDR3 sequence reads: CASRQGRTTEAFF. Written as DNA, the CDR3 is TGTGCCAGCAGACAAGGGAGGACGACTGAAGCTTTCTTT.

This clonotype was observed at least ten times. The chain carries TRBV5-1 and TRBJ2-1; TRBD2 is a possible D gene (6 bases). This CDR3 is built from 22 residues. Germline V gene lookup returns CDR1 SGHRS and CDR2 YFSETQ. The V end was cut by 1 base, the J end by 0 bases, with 29 bases between. CDR3 sequence (DNA): TGCGCCAGCAGCTTGCGGGGGTATCAATCCCGTACTCTCATTACCTCCTACAATGAGCAGTTCTTC. As protein: CASSLRGYQSRTLITSYNEQFF.

The chain uses TRBV12-3 or TRBV12-4 and TRBJ2-3; D is uncertain. Trimming left V 7 bases short and J 0 bases short, with 8 bases between. The CDR3 has 13 amino acids. The CDR3 coding sequence is TGTGCCAGCACCGTGTACAGCACAGATACGCAGTATTTT. This encodes CASTVYSTDTQYF.

The CDR3 DNA follows: TGTGCCAGCAGTTATAGCGTACCCTCCTACAATGAGCAGTTCTTC. Residues: CASSYSVPSYNEQFF. The rearrangement uses TRBV6-5 and TRBJ2-1; possible D gene TRBD2, 5 bases. The CDR3 spans 15 residues. Trimming stripped 3 bases from V and 0 bases from J, with 9 bases between. Germline CDR1 and CDR2: MNHEY and SVGAGI.

This clonotype has only a few counts. The chain carries TRBV29-1 and TRBJ2-5; no clear D gene. There are 12 residues in the CDR3. The germline V gene encodes CDR1 SQVTM and CDR2 ANQGSEA. Trimming took off 0 bases at V and 5 bases at J, with 7 bases between the two ends. The DNA of the CDR3 is TGCAGCGTTGAAGAGGGGAAGGAGACCCAGTACTTC. Its translation: CSVEEGKETQYF.

Many counts were recorded for this clonotype. CDR3 nucleotide sequence: TGTGCCAGCAGCCCGGGAGTGAATAGCAATCAGCCCCAGCATTTT. Translation: CASSPGVNSNQPQHF. The rearrangement joins TRBV3-1 to TRBJ1-5; unclear D gene. Germline-derived CDR1 and CDR2 are LGHDT and YNNKEL (reference sequence). The CDR3 length is 15 residues. The V end was cut by 4 bases, the J end by 0 bases, with 10 bases between.